This TCR beta chain originates from a study of blood T cell repertoires in COVID-19 (TCRdb year 2020). Turning to the overall study: Samples from collaborators originated in the United States, Italy and Spain and spanned both the acute and convalescent phases of COVID-19. The material from the prospective study consisted of cDNA or gDNA derived from T cells, B-cell-depleted T cells, or PBMCs. Deeply sampled blood TCRbeta repertoires from subjects exposed to, actively infected with, or recovered from COVID-19 were included in the dataset. The repertoires were released in a freely available public database meant as a resource for research on the immune response to SARS-CoV-2. Samples were obtained from the ongoing ImmuneRACE study (first 160 participants) and from about 1,300 subjects provided by 6 global collaborators. Sample metadata almost always included a de-identified subject ID, COVID-19 status, age in years and sex. Where available, HLA class I and class II types were obtained from metadata supplied by the sample provider rather than from assay-based typing.

About this clone: Its binding antigen is unknown. Per-base quality was not reported, and no clone a single base away is much larger than it.

TCRbeta CDR3 regions were amplified from genomic DNA by means of the immunoSEQ Assay, a bias-controlled multiplex PCR. The paper's processing steps were these. The number of nucleated cells in each sample was estimated from the amplification of reference gene primers within the assay. To quantify the absolute abundance of each unique TCRbeta CDR3 rearrangement, sequence reads were collapsed and filtered. For each sample, productive Simpson clonality was calculated as the square root of Simpson's diversity index across productive rearrangements. Imported from immuneACCESS, the table was reduced by TCRdb to in-frame sequences with V and J called. These copies leave out some clones; in studies compared against another copy, an unresolved V gene accounts for under half, and the cause of the remainder is not known. V, J and clone size are those of that table, while D and trimming were read from the DNA. This sample comprises tens of thousands of clones, 60% to 85% of them detected only once. More than 15% of the sample is taken by the ten largest.

The CDR3 starts with the cysteine, ends with the phenylalanine, and has 16 residues. Here the CDR3 DNA is all that survives: 48 bases in frame from base 1. The V end gives up 1 base and the J end 7 bases, leaving 5 bases in the junction not matched to a gene. From the germline V gene (reference sequence), CDR1 is LGHDT and CDR2 is YNNKEL. Whole blood was collected in K2EDTA tubes by collaborating institutions according to the institutions' own protocols. For TCRbeta analysis, collaborators shipped samples as frozen whole blood, isolated PBMCs, or DNA extracted from either of those sample types. Study-level results and caveats: The amount of clinical and demographic metadata varied by source and participant and was provided uncurated.

This receptor was taken from a human donor in a cohort sampled during active COVID-19. Recombination linked TRBV3-1 (or the pseudogene TRBV3-2) to TRBJ2-1, with TRBD2 matching 12 junction bases. The specimen sequenced was peripheral blood. The DNA sequence reads TGTGCCAGCAGCCAAGGTCTCCTAGCGGGGGGGAATGAGCAGTTCTTC. Its translation reads: CASSQGLLAGGNEQFF.